The 21 T cell receptor beta chains in this list originate from one sample, sequenced in a study of CD4 T cells in relation to SARS-CoV-2 and coronaviruses. Unexposed donor CD4+ T cells date from about 2011-2018, before the COVID-19 pandemic. The cells were cultured for approximately ten days before CD4+ T cells were isolated. No antigens are known for them. Sequencing used immunoSEQ multiplex PCR; TCRdb keeps in-frame clones, though not all of them. The sample includes 25,000 to 35,000 clones, about three quarters of them seen just once. Sequencing input: CD4+ T cells from PBMCs, cultured in vitro. The receptors originated from a human donor in good health.

By share, this clone counts as medium-sized. The V and J genes are TRBV19 and TRBJ1-4; D is undetermined. V was shortened by 4 bases and J by 6 bases, with 9 bases between the two germline ends. The CDR3 is made up of 13 amino acids. Per germline, CDR1 LNHDA and CDR2 SQIVND (reference sequence). CDR3 sequence: CASSRSFYEKLFF. The CDR3 nucleotides read TGTGCCAGTAGTAGAAGTTTCTATGAAAAACTGTTTTTT.

The chain couples TRBV18 to TRBJ1-2; TRBD1 aligns across 10 bases. This CDR3 comprises 17 residues. Germline assignment: CDR1 KGHSH and CDR2 LQKENI. V dropped 6 bases and J dropped 6; count of bases not matched to a gene: 16. The CDR3 nucleotides are TGTGCCAGCTCCACCCTAACTACTACCGGGACAGGGGATGGCTACACCTTC. Translated, it gives CASSTLTTTGTGDGYTF.

The rearrangement links TRBV7-8 to TRBJ2-1, with TRBD1 identical over 8 bases. The CDR3 extends over 13 amino acids. Germline loops: CDR1 SGHVS, CDR2 FQNEAQ. V gave up 5 bases and J gave up 7 bases; unmatched junction bases: 4. The CDR3 spells CASSLRTGNEQFF. CDR3 coding DNA: TGTGCCAGCAGCCTAAGGACAGGGAATGAGCAGTTCTTC.

The CDR3 sequence: CASSLVGDTGELFF. The CDR3 coding sequence is TGTGCCAGCAGCTTGGTCGGGGACACCGGGGAGCTGTTTTTT. The chain uses TRBV7-2 and TRBJ2-2; D possibly corresponds to TRBD2 (5 bases). Trimming removed 3 bases at V and 3 bases at J, with 8 bases between. The CDR3 runs to 14 residues. CDR1 is SGHTA, CDR2 FQGNSA, per germline.

This clone was counted between two and nine times. The chain couples TRBV29-1 to TRBJ1-2; D gene unclear. CDR3 length: 12 residues. V was clipped by 6 bases and J by 8 bases, with 16 bases between them. The germline gives CDR1 SQVTM, CDR2 ANQGSEA. The CDR3 DNA follows: TGCAGCGTGCGAGTTGACATGTACGGCTACACCTTC. The encoded protein is CSVRVDMYGYTF.

The chain uses TRBV5-1 and TRBJ2-3, with 11 bases fitting TRBD2. The CDR3 spans 17 residues. V was pared by 3 bases and J by 5 bases, with 11 bases of the junction left unmatched. CDR1 and CDR2 from the germline V gene are SGHRS and YFSETQ. The CDR3 region has the DNA TGCGCCAGCAGCTCTAATCCGGGACTAGCGGACGTAGATACGCAGTATTTT. Translated, it gives CASSSNPGLADVDTQYF. The variable domain in full, completed from reference TRBV5-1 and TRBJ2-3, reads KAGVTQTPRYLIKTRGQQVTLSCSPISGHRSVSWYQQTPGQGLQFLFEYFSETQRNKGNFPGRFSGRQFSNSRSEMNVSTLELGDSALYLCASSSNPGLADVDTQYFGPGTRLTVL.

V is TRBV18 and J is TRBJ2-7, with 12 bases aligning to TRBD1. There are 15 residues in the CDR3. The V and J ends lost 3 bases and 6 bases, in that order; junction bases with no gene match: 6. Germline V gene data show CDR1 as KGHSH and CDR2 as LQKENI. In DNA, the CDR3 is TGTGCCAGCTCACCGCAGGGACAGGGGGCTGGCGAGCAGTACTTC. Its translation is CASSPQGQGAGEQYF.

The chain joins TRBV3-1 (or the pseudogene TRBV3-2) to TRBJ2-4; 7 nucleotides match TRBD1. There are 14 residues in the CDR3. After removal of 4 bases from V and 1 base from J, the junction contained 1 base not matched to a gene. The germline V gene encodes CDR1 LGHDT and CDR2 YNNKEL (reference sequence). The CDR3 here is CASSLQGAKNIQYF. The CDR3 nucleotides read TGTGCCAGCAGCCTACAGGGGGCCAAAAACATTCAGTACTTC.

The chain recombines TRBV10-3 with TRBJ2-7; no definite D call. From germline, CDR1 is ENHRY and CDR2 SYGVKD. The length of the CDR3 is 14 residues. Trimming shortened V by 8 bases and J by 3 bases, and 17 bases separated the two germline ends. The CDR3: CAIGSQVESYEQYF. CDR3 sequence (DNA): TGTGCCATCGGTAGCCAGGTCGAGAGCTACGAGCAGTACTTC.

The rearrangement joins TRBV4-3 to TRBJ1-6; possibly TRBD1 for D (5 bases). V was cut by 0 bases and J by 1 base, with 10 bases left in between. From germline, CDR1 is LGHNA and CDR2 YSLEER. There are 17 residues in the CDR3. CDR3 sequence (DNA): TGCGCCAGCAGCCAAGATTTGGGGGATTCCTATAATTCACCCCTCCACTTT. Translation: CASSQDLGDSYNSPLHF.

V is TRBV4-3 and J is TRBJ1-4, with 9 bases identical to TRBD1. The CDR3 contains 16 residues. In germline, CDR1 is LGHNA, CDR2 YSLEER. V lost 2 bases to trimming and J lost 8 bases; unmatched junction nucleotides: 9. The CDR3 is CASSQRYRGRGEKLFF. CDR3 coding DNA: TGCGCCAGCAGCCAACGTTACAGGGGGCGTGGGGAAAAACTGTTTTTT.

This clone was observed once. The V and J genes are TRBV2 and TRBJ1-1; no clear D gene. Deletions cut 1 base from V and 0 bases from J, with 9 bases between. The CDR3 is 15 residues long. CDR1 SNHLY and CDR2 FYNNEI come from the germline V gene. The CDR3 nucleotides read TGTGCCAGCAGTGAAGTACCTAGTTTGAACACTGAAGCTTTCTTT. It codes for CASSEVPSLNTEAFF.

The chain has TRBV11-2 and TRBJ2-1, with a possible D match to TRBD2 (6 bases). Between the trimmed V and J ends, which lost 0 bases and 0 bases, there was a span of 12 bases. Germline CDR1 and CDR2: SGHAT and FQNNGV. The CDR3 is 17 residues long. The CDR3 spells CASSLDPGVSSYNEQFF. The CDR3 nucleotides read TGTGCCAGCAGCTTAGATCCGGGGGTAAGCTCCTACAATGAGCAGTTCTTC.

V gene TRBV12-3 or TRBV12-4 combines with J gene TRBJ2-2; D is unclear. V was trimmed by 7 bases and J by 0 bases, leaving 6 bases between them. The CDR3 length is 13 residues. The CDR3 DNA reads TGTGCCAGCAATGTAGCGAACACCGGGGAGCTGTTTTTT. Encoded protein: CASNVANTGELFF.

This clone was picked up a small number of times. V gene TRBV2 combines with J gene TRBJ1-6; D remains ambiguous. Trimming cost V 6 bases and J 0 bases, with 6 bases left between them. CDR3 length: 14 amino acids. Per germline, CDR1 SNHLY and CDR2 FYNNEI. The CDR3 sequence: CASRKGSYNSPLHF. The CDR3 bases are TGTGCCAGCAGGAAGGGCTCCTATAATTCACCCCTCCACTTT.

The chain has TRBV9 and TRBJ2-1; D possibly corresponds to TRBD1 (5 bases). V was clipped by 0 bases and J by 1 base, with 14 bases between them. Germline V lookup: CDR1 SGDLS, CDR2 YYNGEE. The CDR3 sequence is 17 residues long. In DNA form, the CDR3 reads TGTGCCAGCAGCGTAGCCATAGGGGCGAGTTCCTACAATGAGCAGTTCTTC. This sequence encodes CASSVAIGASSYNEQFF.

A few counts support this clone. This chain joins TRBV7-2 and TRBJ2-3; D not resolved. This CDR3 is built from 12 residues. Germline V CDR1 and CDR2: SGHTA, FQGNSA. V lost 5 bases and J 2 bases, leaving 5 bases between the germline ends. Written as DNA, the CDR3 is TGTGCCAGCAGCACAGTCACAGATACGCAGTATTTT. This codes for CASSTVTDTQYF.

The rearrangement joins TRBV7-6 to TRBJ2-2; 12 bases map to TRBD2. The germline CDR1 and CDR2 sequences are SGHVS and FNYEAQ. Losses at the gene ends were 6 bases for V and 5 bases for J; bases not matched to a gene: 7. The CDR3 runs to 16 residues. The CDR3 spells CASSRTSGTITGELFF. As DNA, the CDR3 is TGTGCCAGCAGTCGGACTAGCGGGACGATAACCGGGGAGCTGTTTTTT.

This chain joins TRBV4-2 and TRBJ2-7; TRBD2 aligns across 8 bases. This CDR3 region has 15 residues. With 0 bases clipped from V and 0 bases from J, the junction kept 1 base outside the gene matches. CDR1 is LGHNA, CDR2 YNFKEQ, per germline. CDR3 sequence: CASSQESGSSYEQYF. In DNA form, the CDR3 reads TGTGCCAGCAGCCAAGAAAGCGGGAGCTCCTACGAGCAGTACTTC.

V gene TRBV7-2 combines with J gene TRBJ2-7; TRBD2 agrees at 12 bases. This CDR3 contains 18 residues. CDR1 SGHTA and CDR2 FQGNSA come from the germline V gene. V gave up 5 bases and J gave up 2 bases; unmatched junction bases: 13. The CDR3 here is CASSPFGTSGGTTYEQYF. CDR3 DNA sequence: TGTGCCAGCAGCCCGTTTGGAACTAGCGGGGGGACCACCTACGAGCAGTACTTC.

This clone was found a few times. Written as DNA, the CDR3 is TGTGCCAGCAGCGTGGATACGCAGTATTTT. Translating it yields CASSVDTQYF. The chain couples TRBV12-3 or TRBV12-4 to TRBJ2-3; D gene uncertain. The CDR3 is 10 amino acids. V lost 6 bases and J lost 6, with 4 bases in between.